Each of the 2 T cell receptor beta chains below was sequenced from the same sample in a study of shared clonotypes between healthy human individuals. The data were produced by immunoSEQ multiplex PCR, yet TCRdb's version contains in-frame clones alone and is incomplete. The sample lists 550,000 to 700,000 clones, 55% to 85% occurring once. Sequenced sample: memory CD4+ T cells sorted from blood. Subset meaning: CD45RA-negative fraction. These receptors were taken from a woman aged 30 to 39 in good health.

A few counts support this clone. CDR3 in DNA: TGTGCCAGCAGACGGACAGGGCGGGCTAACTATGGCTACACCTTC. Protein sequence: CASRRTGRANYGYTF. The chain combines TRBV28 with TRBJ1-2, with TRBD1 matching 8 bases. The CDR3 is made up of 15 amino acids. From germline, CDR1 is MDHEN and CDR2 SYDVKM. V lost 6 bases, J lost 0 bases, and 6 bases stayed unmatched.

This clone occurred a few times. The rearrangement joins TRBV5-1 to TRBJ2-2; TRBD2 agrees at 12 bases. The CDR3 sequence is 17 residues long. The germline CDR1 and CDR2 sequences are SGHRS and YFSETQ. The V gene end was trimmed by 0 bases and the J gene end by 6 bases; junction bases not matched to a gene: 6. CDR3 nucleotides: TGCGCCAGCAGCTTGGGACTAGCGGGAGAAAGGGCCGGGGAGCTGTTTTTT. Translated: CASSLGLAGERAGELFF.